These 28 T cell receptor beta chains came from one sample sequenced in a study of patients and donors after allogeneic stem cell transplantation. MiXCR, run by TCRdb on the RT-PCR reads, gives a single entry per CDR3 protein. The sample lists about a million distinct CDR3 sequences; about 20% were seen once. Sequencing was carried out using blood, either unsorted or a sorted T cell fraction (not recorded which). Source of these receptors: a human donor who was either an allogeneic HSCT recipient or a stem cell or donor lymphocyte infusion donor (not recorded which). It is not recorded whose cells these are; they may come from a transplant donor.

This clonotype has ten or more counts. The V and J genes are TRBV25-1 and TRBJ1-1; D gene uncertain. The germline CDR1 and CDR2 sequences are MGHDK and SYGVNS. V was trimmed by 3 bases and J by 3 bases, leaving 11 bases between them. The CDR3 consists of 14 residues. The DNA for the CDR3 is TGTGCCAGCAGTGACCCCCGGAGACACACTGAAGCTTTCTTT. Translated: CASSDPRRHTEAFF.

This clonotype was picked up a small number of times. The chain uses TRBV6-5 and TRBJ2-7; D call uncertain. Deletions cut 2 bases from V and 3 bases from J, with 8 bases between. CDR1 and CDR2 (germline): MNHEY, SVGAGI. The CDR3 runs to 13 residues. In DNA, the CDR3 is TGTGCCAGCAGTTACGGAGATCGCTACGAGCAGTACTTC. Translation: CASSYGDRYEQYF.

This chain uses TRBV5-1 with TRBJ2-2; 8 bases map to TRBD1. After removal of 7 bases from V and 4 bases from J, the junction contained 3 bases not matched to a gene. CDR3 length equals 13 residues. The germline gives CDR1 SGHRS, CDR2 YFSETQ. The CDR3 DNA follows: TGCGCCAGCCAGGGGGCGGTCACCGGGGAGCTGTTTTTT. As protein: CASQGAVTGELFF.

This clonotype was seen ten or more times. At one boundary the junction diverges from the germline segment, which might be a read error. This rearrangement joins TRBV5-1 to TRBJ2-1; D remains unclear. This CDR3 spans 14 amino acids. CDR1 SGHRS and CDR2 YFSETQ come from the germline V gene. The CDR3 is CASSLTSSYNEQFF. The CDR3 nucleotides are TGTGCCAGCAGTTTAACCAGCTCCTACAATGAGCAGTTCTTC.

This clonotype was found a few times. The chain joins TRBV20-1 to TRBJ2-4, with a possible D match to TRBD2 (7 bases). The CDR3 consists of 15 residues. Between the trimmed V and J ends, which lost 5 bases and 7 bases, there was a span of 21 bases. Germline CDR1 is DFQATT and CDR2 is SNEGSKA (reference sequence). CDR3 protein: CSAGRTGRGGNIQYF. The CDR3, as DNA: TGCAGTGCTGGCAGGACGGGGAGGGGGGGGAACATTCAGTACTTC.

This clonotype was picked up a small number of times. This sequence joins TRBV12-3 or TRBV12-4 and TRBJ1-2, with 9 bases aligning to TRBD1. V shed 8 bases, J shed 5 bases, and the junction held 6 bases outside the gene matches. This CDR3 contains 13 residues. CDR3 coding DNA: TGTGCCAGCGAAGGGACAGGGAAATATGGCTACACCTTC. Protein product: CASEGTGKYGYTF.

This clonotype was seen ten or more times. The chain has TRBV12-3 or TRBV12-4 and TRBJ2-4, with D uncertain. The CDR3 loop spans 13 amino acids. Trimming shortened V by 5 bases and J by 0 bases, and 5 bases separated the two germline ends. CDR3 region: CASSNLAKNIQYF. The CDR3 DNA is TGTGCCAGCAGTAACCTAGCCAAAAACATTCAGTACTTC.

This chain connects TRBV5-6 to TRBJ2-2; D unclear. CDR1 and CDR2 (germline): SGHDT, YYEEEE. V gave up 0 bases and J gave up 3 bases, with 9 bases separating them. This CDR3 spans 15 amino acids. The CDR3 DNA sequence: TGTGCCAGCAGCTTGGGTGCTGGGCACACCGGGGAGCTGTTTTTT. Residues: CASSLGAGHTGELFF.

This clonotype was counted ten times or more. As DNA, the CDR3 is TGTGCCAGCAGTTTAAATTCAGATACGCAGTATTTT. It yields the protein CASSLNSDTQYF. The J gene is TRBJ2-3, the V gene TRBV12-3 or TRBV12-4; D is unresolved. The CDR3 is 12 amino acids. V lost 2 bases to trimming and J lost 4 bases, with 4 bases between them.

The rearrangement uses TRBV5-1 and TRBJ2-7; D could derive from TRBD1 or TRBD2 (6 bases each). Trimming left V 10 bases short and J 2 bases short, with 16 bases between. CDR1 SGHRS and CDR2 YFSETQ come from the germline V gene. The CDR3 totals 13 residues. The CDR3 nucleotides are TGCGCCTCGGGGGCAGGGCTACCCTACGAGCAGTACTTC. Protein product: CASGAGLPYEQYF.

The chain couples TRBV24-1 to TRBJ2-6; D is ambiguous. Deletions cut 4 bases from V and 0 bases from J, with 9 bases between. Germline CDR1 reads KGHDR; CDR2 reads SFDVKD. This CDR3 spans 16 amino acids. CDR3 protein: CATSEPRASGANVLTF. The DNA of the CDR3 is TGTGCCACCAGTGAACCCAGAGCCTCTGGGGCCAACGTCCTGACTTTC.

This clonotype was counted between two and nine times. The V call is TRBV20-1, the J call TRBJ2-7; TRBD2 aligns across 7 bases. Germline V gene data show CDR1 as DFQATT and CDR2 as SNEGSKA (reference sequence). J lost 5 bases, V lost 4 bases, and 5 bases had no gene match. The CDR3 extends over 12 amino acids. The CDR3 reads CSANKGGDEQYF. The CDR3 DNA follows: TGCAGTGCTAACAAGGGAGGGGACGAGCAGTACTTC.

This clonotype was seen more than once but under ten times. This chain joins TRBV12-3 or TRBV12-4 and TRBJ2-1; unclear D gene. V dropped 1 base and J dropped 2 bases, with 9 bases sitting between them. This CDR3 spans 15 amino acids. CDR3 DNA: TGTGCCAGCAGTTTAGACCTATCACCCTACAATGAGCAGTTCTTC. Translation gives CASSLDLSPYNEQFF.

This clonotype was counted a few times. The chain has TRBV12-3 or TRBV12-4 and TRBJ2-7, with TRBD2 matching 7 bases. The junction had 11 bases not matched to a gene; V was cut back by 5 bases and J by 4 bases. The CDR3 contains 15 residues. The chain's CDR3 is CASSPAGRAFYEQYF. DNA for the CDR3: TGTGCCAGCAGTCCAGCGGGGCGGGCCTTTTACGAGCAGTACTTC.

This clonotype came up a few times. J is TRBJ2-4 and V is TRBV4-3, with D perhaps matching TRBD1 (5 bases). This CDR3 has 16 amino acids. Germline V gives CDR1 LGHNA, CDR2 YSLEER. Deletions cut 1 base from V and 0 bases from J, with 10 bases between. The CDR3 DNA reads TGCGCCAGCAGCCAAGTGCAGGGTATAGCCAAAAACATTCAGTACTTC. Translation gives CASSQVQGIAKNIQYF.

CDR3 loop: CASSSGQPRNEQFF. The CDR3 nucleotides are TGTGCCAGCAGCTCGGGACAGCCCCGCAATGAGCAGTTCTTC. This rearrangement joins TRBV7-2 to TRBJ2-1; 7 bases match TRBD1. In germline, CDR1 is SGHTA, CDR2 FQGNSA. The CDR3 is made up of 14 amino acids. The J segment lost 6 bases and the V segment lost 4 bases, leaving 6 bases of the junction unmatched.

This clonotype appeared many times. The J gene is TRBJ2-1, the V gene TRBV6-1, with TRBD1 matching 7 bases. V dropped 4 bases and J dropped 5; count of bases not matched to a gene: 17. This CDR3 is built from 18 residues. Germline-derived CDR1 and CDR2 are MNHNS and SASEGT. DNA of the CDR3: TGTGCCAGCAGTGGAGACCGGGACAGAGACTCGACCAACAATGAGCAGTTCTTC. Amino acid sequence: CASSGDRDRDSTNNEQFF.

The J gene is TRBJ2-7, the V gene TRBV6-5; the D gene is possibly TRBD2 (6 bases). Germline assignment: CDR1 MNHEY and CDR2 SVGAGI. V lost 1 base, J lost 0 bases, and 13 bases lay in between. The CDR3 has 16 amino acids. CDR3 sequence (DNA): TGTGCCAGCAGTTACTTAATTAGCGGAAGCTCCTACGAGCAGTACTTC. Protein product: CASSYLISGSSYEQYF.

This clonotype was observed a handful of times. This chain connects TRBV4-3 to TRBJ2-7, with D uncertain. Deletions cut 1 base from V and 3 bases from J, with 7 bases between. The CDR3 covers 13 residues. Germline values: CDR1 LGHNA, CDR2 YSLEER. CDR3 DNA sequence: TGCGCCAGCAGCCAAGTGGGAATCTACGAGCAGTACTTC. This codes for CASSQVGIYEQYF.

In its sample, this clonotype was seen many times. This chain connects TRBV5-1 to TRBJ2-1, with TRBD1 as a possible D gene (5 bases). V was trimmed by 0 bases and J by 9 bases, leaving 16 bases between them. The CDR3 is made up of 15 amino acids. Germline CDR1 reads SGHRS; CDR2 reads YFSETQ. CDR3 loop: CASSLEAQLQGEQFF. DNA of the CDR3: TGCGCCAGCAGCTTGGAGGCCCAACTGCAGGGTGAGCAGTTCTTC.

Of note for this clonotype: At one boundary the junction diverges from the germline segment, which might be a read error. V and J are TRBV7-8 and TRBJ2-3; 8 positions agree with TRBD2. The CDR3 is 15 amino acids. Per the germline V gene, CDR1 is SGHVS and CDR2 is FQNEAQ. For the CDR3, the DNA is TGTGCCAGCACCAACATCCGGACTAGCATAGATACGCAGTATTTT. Encoded protein: CASTNIRTSIDTQYF.

This clonotype showed up just a few times. The chain links TRBV7-2 to TRBJ2-4; perhaps D is TRBD1 or TRBD2 (5 bases each). Per germline, CDR1 SGHTA and CDR2 FQGNSA. This CDR3 has 14 amino acids. V lost 2 bases, J lost 4 bases, and 9 bases lay in between. The CDR3 region is CASSLKWGKNIQYF. CDR3 nucleotide sequence: TGTGCCAGCAGCTTAAAGTGGGGGAAAAACATTCAGTACTTC.

The sample holds many counts of this clonotype. The chain couples TRBV5-1 to TRBJ1-1; D gene unclear. Trimming left V 0 bases short and J 4 bases short, with 10 bases between. The CDR3 has 14 residues. Germline assignment: CDR1 SGHRS and CDR2 YFSETQ. CDR3 nucleotide sequence: TGCGCCAGCAGCTTGGATCCAGACCGCACTGAAGCTTTCTTT. Residues: CASSLDPDRTEAFF.

This clonotype was seen only a few times. The rearrangement joins TRBV6-1 to TRBJ2-3, with no clear D. The CDR3 is made up of 14 amino acids. V gave up 5 bases and J gave up 0 bases, with 9 bases separating them. CDR1 and CDR2 from the germline V gene are MNHNS and SASEGT. For the CDR3, the DNA is TGTGCCAGCAGTCCCCGGATTAGCACAGATACGCAGTATTTT. This encodes CASSPRISTDTQYF.

This clonotype was counted a few times. V and J are TRBV20-1 and TRBJ2-7; no definite D call. Germline-derived CDR1 and CDR2 are DFQATT and SNEGSKA (reference sequence). Between the trimmed V and J ends, which lost 2 bases and 6 bases, there was a span of 14 bases. The CDR3 sequence is 13 residues long. In DNA, the CDR3 is TGCAGTGCTAGAAATACCCGGGCCCGCGAGCAGTACTTC. Translating gives CSARNTRAREQYF.

This sequence joins TRBV12-5 and TRBJ2-1; D gene unclear. CDR1 is LGHNT and CDR2 is FRNRAP in the germline V gene. The germline V and J ends were trimmed by 4 bases and 9 bases, with 10 bases remaining between them. This CDR3 comprises 12 residues. This chain's CDR3 is CASGYSGGEQFF. Here the CDR3 DNA reads TGTGCTAGTGGTTATTCAGGTGGTGAGCAGTTCTTC.

V usage is TRBV27 and J usage is TRBJ2-5; TRBD2 aligns across 10 bases. CDR3 length equals 14 residues. Per germline, CDR1 MNHEY and CDR2 SMNVEV (reference sequence). With 2 bases clipped from V and 7 bases from J, the junction kept 4 bases outside the gene matches. CDR3 sequence reads: CASSLSGGARTQYF. CDR3 DNA: TGTGCCAGCAGTTTAAGCGGGGGGGCCAGGACCCAGTACTTC.

The chain has TRBV13 and TRBJ2-1, with 8 bases lining up with TRBD1. CDR3 length: 16 amino acids. The V segment lost 1 base and the J segment 7 bases; nucleotides outside the gene matches: 9. Looked up from germline, CDR1 is PRHDT and CDR2 is FYEKMQ (reference sequence). CDR3 nucleotides: TGTGCCAGCAGCTTAGTTGCAGGGGGCGCAGGAAATGAGCAGTTCTTC. It encodes CASSLVAGGAGNEQFF.